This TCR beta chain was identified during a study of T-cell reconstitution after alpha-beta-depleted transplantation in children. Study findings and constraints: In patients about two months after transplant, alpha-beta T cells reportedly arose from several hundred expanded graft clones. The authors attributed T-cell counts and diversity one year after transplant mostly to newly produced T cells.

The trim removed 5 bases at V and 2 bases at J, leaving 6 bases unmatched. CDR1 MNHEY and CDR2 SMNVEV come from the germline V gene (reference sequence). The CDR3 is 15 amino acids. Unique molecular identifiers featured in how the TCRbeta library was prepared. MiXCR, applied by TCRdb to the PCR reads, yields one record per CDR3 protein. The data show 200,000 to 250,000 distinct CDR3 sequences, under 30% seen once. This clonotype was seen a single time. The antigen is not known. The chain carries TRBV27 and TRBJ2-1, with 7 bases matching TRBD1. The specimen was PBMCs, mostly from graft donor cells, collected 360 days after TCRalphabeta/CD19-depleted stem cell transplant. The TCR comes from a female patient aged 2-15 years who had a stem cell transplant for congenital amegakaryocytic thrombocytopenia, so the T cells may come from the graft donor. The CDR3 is CASSPTGVPYNEQFF. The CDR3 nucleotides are TGTGCCAGCAGTCCAACAGGGGTGCCCTACAATGAGCAGTTCTTC.